This T cell receptor beta chain was recovered during a study of blood T cell repertoires in COVID-19. In the study overall: Specimens from acute and convalescent COVID-19 originated in the United States, Italy and Spain. The cDNA or gDNA used as material had been derived from T cells, B-cell-depleted T cells, or PBMCs.

Authors' data handling: Estimated nucleated cell counts came from reference gene primer amplification. The method was immunoSEQ multiplex PCR; TCRdb's version includes in-frame clones alone and lacks a portion of them. That table supplies the V and J calls and clone size; D and trimming were determined from the DNA. The top ten hold around 3% of the sample, which has around 260,000 clones, 75% to 90% seen once. The CDR3 is 14 residues long. CDR1 and CDR2 from the germline V gene are SQVTM and ANQGSEA. Trimming removed 1 base at V and 3 bases at J, with 12 bases between. The sequenced sample was peripheral blood. The chain combines TRBV29-1 with TRBJ1-1, with a weak D call TRBD1 (6 bases). The TCR originated in a woman younger than 45 with active or convalescent COVID-19. CDR3 sequence (DNA): TGCAGCGTTGAAGGGGGGCAGGGTGACACTGAAGCTTTCTTT. The encoded protein is CSVEGGQGDTEAFF.